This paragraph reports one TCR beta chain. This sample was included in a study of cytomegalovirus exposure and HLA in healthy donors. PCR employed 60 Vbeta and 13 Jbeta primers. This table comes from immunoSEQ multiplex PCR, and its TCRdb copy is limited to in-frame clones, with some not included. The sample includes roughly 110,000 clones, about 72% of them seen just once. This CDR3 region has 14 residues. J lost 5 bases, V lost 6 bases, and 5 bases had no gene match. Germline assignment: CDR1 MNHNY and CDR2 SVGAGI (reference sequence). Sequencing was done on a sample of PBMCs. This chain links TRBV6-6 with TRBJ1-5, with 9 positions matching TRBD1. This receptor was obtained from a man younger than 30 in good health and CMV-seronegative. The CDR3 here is CASSRQGVHQPQHF. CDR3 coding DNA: TGTGCCAGCAGCCGACAGGGGGTTCATCAGCCCCAGCATTTT.